The 14 T cell receptor beta chains presented below share a single source sample, sequenced in a study of vaccination and CD4 T cells after COVID-19. The time point denotes: late sampling 161 to 241 days after vaccination in three convalescent patients. Treatment defined: roughly ten-day PBMC culture with coronavirus spike peptide pools or control peptides (ViraFEST assay). Cultured CD4+ T-cell DNA underwent Oncomine TCR Beta short-read sequencing. TCRdb re-called the PCR reads through MiXCR, storing one row per CDR3 protein. The profile shows about 25,000 distinct CDR3 sequences, 30% of them singletons. No antigen has been identified for these receptors. The input for sequencing was CD4+ T cells from blood, cultured in vitro, taken about 7 months after SARS-CoV-2 vaccination. The receptors here all came from a human donor who had recovered from COVID-19.

The chain uses TRBV6-5 and TRBJ2-3, with 8 bases matching TRBD2. Unmatched junction bases numbered 5, after V lost 0 bases and J lost 6 bases. Germline assignment: CDR1 MNHEY and CDR2 SVGAGI. There are 15 residues in the CDR3. The CDR3 spells CASSYSGGRRDTQYF. CDR3 bases: TGTGCCAGCAGTTACTCCGGCGGGAGGCGGGATACGCAGTATTTT.

This clonotype was counted many times. V is TRBV6-1 and J is TRBJ1-6; D unclear. The CDR3 is 14 residues long. Germline CDR1 MNHNS, CDR2 SASEGT. V lost 10 bases and J 7 bases, leaving 17 bases between the germline ends. The CDR3 DNA is TGTGCCATATCGGACCGATGGAGGAATTCACCCCTCCACTTT. Its translation is CAISDRWRNSPLHF.

A few counts support this clonotype. The chain carries TRBV6-1 and TRBJ2-7, with TRBD2 identical over 15 bases. The V gene end was trimmed by 10 bases and the J gene end by 1 base; junction bases not matched to a gene: 8. The CDR3 length is 16 residues. Looked up from germline, CDR1 is MNHNS and CDR2 is SASEGT. DNA for the CDR3: TGTGCCACCGGGACTAGCGGGAGGAGAGGGTCCTACGAGCAGTACTTC. Translation: CATGTSGRRGSYEQYF.

In this sample, this clonotype turned up a few times. The CDR3 loop is CSATFTTGDYGYTF. DNA for the CDR3: TGCAGTGCTACCTTTACGACAGGGGACTATGGCTACACCTTC. The J gene is TRBJ1-2, the V gene TRBV20-1, with 8 bases identical to TRBD1. Unmatched junction bases numbered 7, after V lost 4 bases and J lost 3 bases. Germline-derived CDR1 and CDR2 are DFQATT and SNEGSKA (reference sequence). The CDR3 runs to 14 residues.

This clonotype was detected once. The rearrangement joins TRBV19 to TRBJ1-1, with D hard to call. The CDR3 contains 14 residues. The germline V gene has CDR1 LNHDA and CDR2 SQIVND (reference sequence). Deletions cut 4 bases from V and 1 base from J, with 10 bases between. In nucleotides, the CDR3 is TGTGCCAGTAGTACAACATGGAGGAACACTGAAGCTTTCTTT. Translating it yields CASSTTWRNTEAFF.

In this sample, this clonotype turned up a few times. The CDR3 here is CATSDGHPNQPQHF. In DNA, the CDR3 is TGTGCCACCAGTGACGGACACCCTAATCAGCCCCAGCATTTT. The chain recombines TRBV24-1 with TRBJ1-5, with D tentatively TRBD1 (5 bases). Germline V gene data show CDR1 as KGHDR and CDR2 as SFDVKD. The CDR3 sequence is 14 residues long. The V and J ends lost 4 bases and 4 bases respectively, with 10 bases between them.

The gene calls are TRBV20-1 and TRBJ2-7, with unresolved D. Germline CDR1 reads DFQATT; CDR2 reads SNEGSKA (reference sequence). The germline V and J ends were trimmed by 3 bases and 6 bases, with 12 bases remaining between them. This CDR3 is built from 12 residues. CDR3 region: CSASSLAGEQYF. For the CDR3, the DNA is TGCAGTGCTAGTAGCTTAGCCGGCGAGCAGTACTTC.

This clonotype occurred a few times. The genes are TRBV6-1 and TRBJ1-5; possibly TRBD1 for D (5 bases). Trimming cost V 9 bases and J 10 bases, with 13 bases left between them. This CDR3 has 11 amino acids. Germline CDR1 reads MNHNS; CDR2 reads SASEGT. For the CDR3, the DNA is TGTGCCAGTCTACGAGGGGACCCCCAGCATTTT. It codes for CASLRGDPQHF.

CDR3 nucleotide sequence: TGCAGTGCCACCCGGGGGAATGAGCAGTTCTTC. It encodes CSATRGNEQFF. The chain employs TRBV20-1 and TRBJ2-1, with D perhaps matching TRBD2 (6 bases). The V and J ends lost 6 bases and 7 bases respectively, with 10 bases between them. Germline V gives CDR1 DFQATT, CDR2 SNEGSKA (reference sequence). This CDR3 spans 11 amino acids.

This chain connects TRBV7-9 to TRBJ1-2, with D maybe TRBD1 (6 bases). V dropped 2 bases and J dropped 6 bases, with 13 bases sitting between them. This CDR3 has 14 residues. Germline CDR1 reads SEHNR; CDR2 reads FQNEAQ (reference sequence). The CDR3 region is CASSLNQGSDGYTF. Written as DNA, the CDR3 is TGTGCCAGCAGCTTAAACCAGGGGTCCGATGGCTACACCTTC.

V is TRBV28 and J is TRBJ2-7, with 10 bases lining up with TRBD1. The CDR3 is 15 amino acids. Trimming took 5 bases from V and 5 from J; bases not matched to a gene: 9. Germline V gives CDR1 MDHEN, CDR2 SYDVKM. Here the CDR3 reads CASSAPGQGGHEQYF. CDR3 DNA: TGTGCCAGCAGTGCGCCCGGACAGGGGGGGCACGAGCAGTACTTC.

This clonotype has more than one count but fewer than ten. This rearrangement joins TRBV19 to TRBJ2-7; tentatively, D is TRBD2 (6 bases). Germline CDR1 LNHDA, CDR2 SQIVND (reference sequence). This CDR3 contains 16 residues. The germline V and J ends were trimmed by 4 bases and 3 bases, with 19 bases remaining between them. CDR3 sequence reads: CASSTHLLAPHYEQYF. The CDR3 nucleotides are TGTGCCAGTAGTACCCATCTCCTAGCGCCACACTACGAGCAGTACTTC.

The chain recombines TRBV28 with TRBJ2-5; D is perhaps TRBD2 (6 bases). The CDR3 spans 16 residues. Trimming took 2 bases from V and 1 from J, leaving 14 bases between them. Germline lookup yields CDR1 MDHEN and CDR2 SYDVKM. CDR3 region: CASSLDAPGVQETQYF. CDR3 nucleotide sequence: TGTGCCAGCAGTTTAGATGCTCCGGGGGTCCAAGAGACCCAGTACTTC.

The chain joins TRBV7-7 to TRBJ2-5, with D tentatively TRBD1 (6 bases). This CDR3 contains 13 residues. With 5 bases removed from V and 4 bases from J, the gap between germline ends came to 11 bases. CDR1 SSHAT and CDR2 FNYEAQ come from the germline V gene (reference sequence). DNA of the CDR3: TGTGCCAGCAGCCCAGGGGACGCAGAGACCCAGTACTTC. Its protein is CASSPGDAETQYF.